These 5 T cell receptor beta chains were sequenced from one sample in a study of Tregs in tolerant kidney transplant recipients. Their antigens remain unidentified. TCRdb's copy holds only in-frame clones and misses some; the assay was immunoSEQ multiplex PCR. The sample carries some 20,000 clones, roughly 65% recorded once. Sequenced sample: Tregs from blood cultured with allogeneic cells. Receptors originate from a human donor in good health.

The CDR3 here is CASSLAGRASLSYEQYF. Written as DNA, the CDR3 is TGCGCCAGCAGCTTGGCCGGGAGGGCTAGCCTCTCCTACGAGCAGTACTTC. J is TRBJ2-7 and V is TRBV5-1; TRBD2 aligns across 8 bases. The germline V gene encodes CDR1 SGHRS and CDR2 YFSETQ. V gave up 0 bases and J gave up 0 bases; unmatched junction bases: 8. The CDR3 runs 17 residues.

V is TRBV14 and J is TRBJ1-1; no definite D call. The ends were cut back, 4 bases at V and 4 bases at J, with 16 bases in the middle. The CDR3 extends over 15 amino acids. Germline CDR1 and CDR2: SGHDN and FVKESK. CDR3 bases: TGTGCCAGCAGCCGTACTTACGGGGTAGGCACTGAAGCTTTCTTT. Its protein is CASSRTYGVGTEAFF. Full variable domain (outside the CDR3, taken from reference TRBV14 and TRBJ1-1): EAGVTQFPSHSVIEKGQTVTLRCDPISGHDNLYWYRRVMGKEIKFLLHFVKESKQDESGMPNNRFLAERTGGTYSTLKVQPAELEDSGVYFCASSRTYGVGTEAFFGQGTRLTVV.

J is TRBJ1-1 and V is TRBV30; D is perhaps TRBD1 (6 bases). V lost 3 bases, J lost 0 bases, and 11 bases lay in between. CDR3 length: 14 residues. CDR1 is GTSNPN, CDR2 SVGIG, per germline (reference sequence). The CDR3 here is CAWRGGQLNTEAFF. Written as DNA, the CDR3 is TGTGCCTGGAGGGGAGGACAGTTGAACACTGAAGCTTTCTTT.

The chain is built from TRBV7-9 and TRBJ1-2; 7 bases agree with TRBD1. CDR1 and CDR2 (germline): SEHNR, FQNEAQ (reference sequence). The V and J ends lost 5 bases and 7 bases, in that order; junction bases with no gene match: 7. The CDR3 is 13 residues long. The DNA for the CDR3 is TGTGCCAGCAGCCGGGAAGGGGGCGTTGGCTACACCTTC. Encoded protein: CASSREGGVGYTF.

The chain uses TRBV6-5 and TRBJ1-1; D perhaps matches TRBD1 (6 bases). This CDR3 spans 15 amino acids. The V end lost 4 bases, the J end lost 1 base, and 13 bases lay between the germline ends. The V gene's germline CDR1 is MNHEY and CDR2 SVGAGI. CDR3 region: CASSSSLRGNTEAFF. The CDR3 DNA is TGTGCCAGCAGTTCTTCCCTCAGGGGGAACACTGAAGCTTTCTTT.